This T cell receptor (beta chain) was recorded in a study of cytomegalovirus exposure and HLA in healthy donors. The overall study: Within the Caucasian-associated ancestry cluster were roughly 81% of the 300 to 450 genotyped donors.

Vbeta (60) and Jbeta (13) primers were used in the PCR. Under the authors' procedure: There were about 86 million unique TCR beta chains by a later count, and some 12 million of them were shared. Clones were sequenced by immunoSEQ multiplex PCR, and TCRdb holds only the in-frame ones, with some missing. V and J calls and clone size follow that table, whereas D and trimming were derived from the DNA. The table records some 270,000 clones, under 90% of them present only once. The CDR3 is 17 residues long. Trimming at V came to 6 bases and at J to 0 bases, leaving 8 bases not matched to a gene. The germline CDR1 and CDR2 sequences are MDHEN and SYDVKM.

This TCR was sampled from a girl aged 2-10 years in good health and CMV-seronegative. Material for sequencing was PBMCs. This chain connects TRBV28 to TRBJ2-1; 10 nucleotides line up with TRBD2. The CDR3 is CASSELAGYSSYNEQFF. DNA of the CDR3: TGTGCCAGCAGCGAACTAGCGGGGTATAGCTCCTACAATGAGCAGTTCTTC.